This T cell receptor beta chain was profiled in a study of cytomegalovirus exposure and HLA in healthy donors. Overall study results and limits: According to reports, the classifier identified cytomegalovirus status with high specificity and sensitivity.

About this clone: Its target is not known.

The PCR used 60 Vbeta and 13 Jbeta primers. Produced via immunoSEQ multiplex PCR; TCRdb's table is partial and in-frame only. Listed are approximately 180,000 clones; 6.5% falls within the top ten. Trimming cost V 4 bases and J 3 bases; bases outside gene matches: 11. Germline V gene data show CDR1 as SGHRS and CDR2 as YFSETQ. The CDR3 contains 17 residues. Sequencing input: PBMCs. This chain joins TRBV5-1 and TRBJ2-3; 10 bases line up with TRBD2. This sequence was found in a young man in good health and CMV-seronegative. The chain's CDR3 is CASSGIPGLARTDTQYF. CDR3 in DNA: TGCGCCAGCAGCGGGATCCCGGGACTAGCGAGGACAGATACGCAGTATTTT.